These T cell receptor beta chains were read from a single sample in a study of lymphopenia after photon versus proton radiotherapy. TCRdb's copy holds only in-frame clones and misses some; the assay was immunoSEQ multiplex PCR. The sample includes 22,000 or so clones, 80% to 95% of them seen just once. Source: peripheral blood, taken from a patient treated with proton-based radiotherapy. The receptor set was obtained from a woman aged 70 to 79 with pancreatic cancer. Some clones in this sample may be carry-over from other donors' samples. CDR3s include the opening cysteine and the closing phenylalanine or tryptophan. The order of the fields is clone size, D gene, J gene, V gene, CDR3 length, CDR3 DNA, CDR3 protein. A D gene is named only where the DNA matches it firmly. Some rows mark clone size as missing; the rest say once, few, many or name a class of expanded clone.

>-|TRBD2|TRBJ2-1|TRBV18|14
TGTGCCAGCTCACAAGGAACCGGGACTAGCGTCCCGTTCTTC
CASSQGTGTSVPFF
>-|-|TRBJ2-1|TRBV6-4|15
TGTGCCAGCAGGAGGGGGGCAGGGGGATACAATGAGCAGTTCTTC
CASRRGAGGYNEQFF
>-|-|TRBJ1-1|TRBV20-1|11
TGCAGTGCAGAACACAGGGAGTTAGCTTTCTTT
CSAEHRELAFF
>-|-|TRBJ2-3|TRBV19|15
TGTGCCAGTATCGGGGCAGGCTCGGCCACAGATACGCAGTATTTT
CASIGAGSATDTQYF
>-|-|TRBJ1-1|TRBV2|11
TGTGCCAGCAGTGGGGGTATTGAAGCTTTCTTT
CASSGGIEAFF
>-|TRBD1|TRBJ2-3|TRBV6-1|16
TGTGCCAGCAGTGAAACCTTAACAGGGGGCACAGATACGCAGTATTTT
CASSETLTGGTDTQYF
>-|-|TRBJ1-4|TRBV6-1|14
TGTGCCAGCACTCCGCCGCCCTCGGACGAAGGACTGTTTTTT
CASTPPPSDEGLFF
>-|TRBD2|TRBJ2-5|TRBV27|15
TGTGCCAGCAGTTTTCCATCAGCGGGAGAAGAGACCCAGTACTTC
CASSFPSAGEETQYF
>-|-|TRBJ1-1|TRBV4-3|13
TGCGCCAGCAGCGCCAGAATCCGGGATGAAGCTTTCTTT
CASSARIRDEAFF
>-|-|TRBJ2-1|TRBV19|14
TGTGCCAGTAGTGAGGGGAGCTCCTACAATGAGCAGTTCTTC
CASSEGSSYNEQFF
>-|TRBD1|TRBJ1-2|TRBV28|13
TGTGCCAGCAGTCTACCGACAGGGTTTGGCTACACCTTC
CASSLPTGFGYTF
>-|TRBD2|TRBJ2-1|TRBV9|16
TGTGCCAGCAGCGTAGACCCTAGCGGGAGTTGGAATGAGCAGTTCTTC
CASSVDPSGSWNEQFF
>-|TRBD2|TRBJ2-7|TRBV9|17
TGTGCCAGCAGCGAGGGGACTAGCGGAACCAGCTCCTACGAGCAGTACTTC
CASSEGTSGTSSYEQYF
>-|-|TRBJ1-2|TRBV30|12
TGTGCCGGGCAACCAGGGAAGTATGGCTACACCTTC
CAGQPGKYGYTF
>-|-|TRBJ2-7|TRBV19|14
TGTGCCAGTAAGGGGCAGCGCGACTCCTACGAGCAGTACTTC
CASKGQRDSYEQYF
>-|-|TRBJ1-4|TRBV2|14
TGTGCCAGCAGTGATTGGGACACTAATGAAAAACTGTTTTTT
CASSDWDTNEKLFF
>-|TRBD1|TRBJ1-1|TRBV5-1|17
TGCGCCAGCAGCACAAGGACAGGGGGCTTGATGAACACTGAAGCTTTCTTT
CASSTRTGGLMNTEAFF
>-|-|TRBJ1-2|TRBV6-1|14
TGTGCCAGCAAGGGCAAAGAAGGGAACTATGGCTACACCTTC
CASKGKEGNYGYTF
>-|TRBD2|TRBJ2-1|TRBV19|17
TGTGCCAGTAGTATGGGACTAGCGGCAATACCTCACAATGAGCAGTTCTTC
CASSMGLAAIPHNEQFF
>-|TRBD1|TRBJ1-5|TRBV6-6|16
TGTGCCAGCCGCACCCTTACAGGGGAGCGCAATCAGCCCCAGCATTTT
CASRTLTGERNQPQHF
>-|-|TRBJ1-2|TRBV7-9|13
TGTGCCAGCAGCTTAGAGACGGACTATGGCTACACCTTC
CASSLETDYGYTF
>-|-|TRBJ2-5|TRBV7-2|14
TGTGCCAGCAGCTTTGGACAGTGGGAAGAGACCCAGTACTTC
CASSFGQWEETQYF
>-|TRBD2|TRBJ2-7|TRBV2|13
TGTGCCAGCAGGAGCGGGGGTGGAGGCGAGCAGTACTTC
CASRSGGGGEQYF
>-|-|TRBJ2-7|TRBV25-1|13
TGTGCCAGCGAGAACAGAGGGGCCTACGAGCAGTACTTC
CASENRGAYEQYF
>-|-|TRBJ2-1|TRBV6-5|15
TGTGCCAGCAGGCGACACTCCCCGGGCAACAATGAGCAGTTCTTC
CASRRHSPGNNEQFF
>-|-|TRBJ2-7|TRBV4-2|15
TGTGCCAGCAGCCAAGTCTGGGACTCATCCTACGAGCAGTACTTC
CASSQVWDSSYEQYF
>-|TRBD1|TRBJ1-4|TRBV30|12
TGTGCTCGGCAGGGGGGAAATGAAAAACTGTTTTTT
CARQGGNEKLFF
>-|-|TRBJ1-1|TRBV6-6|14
TGTGCCAGCAGTTACTCGAAGGGGTCCACTGAAGCTTTCTTT
CASSYSKGSTEAFF
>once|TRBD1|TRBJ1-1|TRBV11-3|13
TGTGCCAGCAGCGGACAGGGTAACACTGAAGCTTTCTTT
CASSGQGNTEAFF
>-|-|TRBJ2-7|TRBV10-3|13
TGTGCCATCAGCCCCGACACTGACTACGAGCAGTACTTC
CAISPDTDYEQYF
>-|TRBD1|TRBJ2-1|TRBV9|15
TGTGCCAGCAGCGGGGACAGGGTTAAAGGAAATGAGCAGTTCTTC
CASSGDRVKGNEQFF
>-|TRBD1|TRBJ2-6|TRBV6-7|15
TGTGCCAGCAAAGGGACAGGGGACGGGGCCAACGTCCTGACTTTC
CASKGTGDGANVLTF
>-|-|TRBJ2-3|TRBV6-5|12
TGTGCCAGCAGGGGGGAAATAGATACGCAGTATTTT
CASRGEIDTQYF
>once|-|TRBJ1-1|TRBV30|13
TGTGCCTGGAGGAGGAGGGCGAACACTGAAGCTTTCTTT
CAWRRRANTEAFF
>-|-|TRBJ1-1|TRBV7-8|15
TGTGCCAGCAGCTTATCGGATCTCATCAGGACTGAAGCTTTCTTT
CASSLSDLIRTEAFF
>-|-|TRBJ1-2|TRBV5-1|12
TGCGCCAGCCGGGGGGCGGGGTACGGCTACACCTTC
CASRGAGYGYTF
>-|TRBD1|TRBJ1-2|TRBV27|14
TGTGCCAGCAGTTCGACAGGGGGCGACTATGGCTACACCTTC
CASSSTGGDYGYTF
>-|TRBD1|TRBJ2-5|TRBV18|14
TGTGCCAGCTCACCACCGACAGGGGTAGAGACCCAGTACTTC
CASSPPTGVETQYF
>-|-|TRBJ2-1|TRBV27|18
TGTGCCAGCACCCCTTCGGTCCTACCCCCCGTCTTGCACAATGAGCAGTTCTTC
CASTPSVLPPVLHNEQFF
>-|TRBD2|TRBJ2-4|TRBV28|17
TGTGCCAGCAGGGGGACTAGCGGCTCCCTAGCCAAAAACATTCAGTACTTC
CASRGTSGSLAKNIQYF
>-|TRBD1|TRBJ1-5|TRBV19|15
TGTGCCAGTAGTCATCAGGGGGTCCGGGATCAGCCCCAGCATTTT
CASSHQGVRDQPQHF
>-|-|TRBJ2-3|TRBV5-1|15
TGCGCCAGCAGCTCCCAGCCGACTAGCACAGATACGCAGTATTTT
CASSSQPTSTDTQYF
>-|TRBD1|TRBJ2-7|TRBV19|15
TGTGCCAGTAGTTTAGCCGGGACAGGGCCCTACGAGCAGTACTTC
CASSLAGTGPYEQYF
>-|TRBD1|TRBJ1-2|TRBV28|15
TGTGCCAGCAGTTTATGGTCAGGGGGAGTCTATGGCTACACCTTC
CASSLWSGGVYGYTF
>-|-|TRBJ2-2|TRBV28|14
TGTGCCAGCAGTTGGGTCAGTAACACCGGGGAGCTGTTTTTT
CASSWVSNTGELFF
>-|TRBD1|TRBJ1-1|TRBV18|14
TGTGCCAGCACTGGACAGGGGGGGAACACTGAAGCTTTCTTT
CASTGQGGNTEAFF
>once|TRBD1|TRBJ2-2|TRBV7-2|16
TGTGCCAGCAGCTTAACCCCTGACAGGGCCACCGGGGAGCTGTTTTTT
CASSLTPDRATGELFF
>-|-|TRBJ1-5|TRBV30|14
TGTGCCTGGAGTGCTTACAAGTCTGATCAGCCCCAGCATTTT
CAWSAYKSDQPQHF
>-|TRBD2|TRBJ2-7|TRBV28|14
TGTGCCAGCAGTTTGTCGGCGGGAGTAGACGAGCAGTACTTC
CASSLSAGVDEQYF